This T cell receptor beta chain was obtained from a study of T cells in Graves' hyperthyroidism and ophthalmopathy. Amplified TCR beta CDR3 regions derived from RNA transcripts. An initial round of RT-PCR targeting the TCR CDR3 relied on the HTBI primer set. Via MiXCR, TCRdb re-called the multiplex PCR reads, giving one row per CDR3 protein. The sample carries about 600,000 distinct CDR3 sequences, approximately 15% recorded once. Subjects with ophthalmopathy showed a Clinical Activity Score no lower than 3, a NOSPECS grade no lower than 4, and a duration shorter than 3 months. Germline CDR1 reads SGHDT; CDR2 reads YYEEEE. Trimming took 4 bases from V and 11 from J; bases not matched to a gene: 9. There are 13 residues in the CDR3.

This TCR derives from a woman aged 18-35 years with Graves' ophthalmopathy. The chain has TRBV5-6 and TRBJ1-5; 7 bases are shared with TRBD1. What was sequenced was blood. CDR3 DNA sequence: TGTGCCAGCAGCCTAATACAGGGGAAGGCCCAGCATTTT. Its translation: CASSLIQGKAQHF.